This T cell receptor (beta chain) was observed in a study of cytomegalovirus exposure and HLA in healthy donors. For the study at large: Researchers found that less than 90% of just under 400 genotyped donors fell within the Caucasian-associated ancestry cluster. Study outcomes and limitations: TCR beta sequences numbering more than 15,000 were associated with HLA alleles at 0.05 false discovery rate in a later analysis.

Notes on this clone: Its matching antigen is unknown.

V lost 1 base to trimming and J lost 4 bases; unmatched junction nucleotides: 15. Germline CDR1 reads KGHSH; CDR2 reads LQKENI. The CDR3 has 18 amino acids. PCR amplification relied on 60 Vbeta primers (plus 13 Jbeta primers). Sequencing was performed with immunoSEQ multiplex PCR; in TCRdb, only in-frame clones are kept and a portion is missing. The sample records about 140,000 clones, 60% to 80% being singletons. This TCR was recovered from a man between 18 and 29 years old in good health and CMV-seronegative. The sample was PBMCs. The chain employs TRBV18 and TRBJ2-7; TRBD1 matches at 8 bases. This chain's CDR3 is CASSPLRTGPTTTYEQYF. In DNA form, the CDR3 reads TGTGCCAGCTCACCACTCCGGACAGGGCCGACAACTACGTACGAGCAGTACTTC.